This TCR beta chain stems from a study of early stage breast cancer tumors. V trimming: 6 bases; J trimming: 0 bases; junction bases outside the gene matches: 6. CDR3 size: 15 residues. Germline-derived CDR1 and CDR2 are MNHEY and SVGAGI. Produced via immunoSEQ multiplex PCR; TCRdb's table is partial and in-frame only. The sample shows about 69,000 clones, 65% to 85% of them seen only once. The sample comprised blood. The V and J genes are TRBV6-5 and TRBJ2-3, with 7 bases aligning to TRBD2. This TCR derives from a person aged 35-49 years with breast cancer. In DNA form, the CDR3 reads TGTGCCAGCAGAGCCTCGGGACTAAGCACAGATACGCAGTATTTT. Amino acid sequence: CASRASGLSTDTQYF.